What follows is one T cell receptor beta chain and its context. The antigen is undetermined. The source of the sample is a study of a mutant IDH1 vaccine in newly diagnosed glioma. Time point here: week 35, safety follow-up. Each dose delivered 300 ug of mutant IDH1 20-mer peptide subcutaneously with imiquimod. The trim removed 3 bases at V and 6 bases at J, leaving 17 bases unmatched. The germline CDR1 and CDR2 sequences are MDHEN and SYDVKM. The length of the CDR3 is 18 residues. Method: immunoSEQ multiplex PCR; TCRdb's copy keeps in-frame clones and lacks some. The sample contains 44,000 or so clones, 81% of which appear only once. Study-wide results and caveats: Any relationship between pseudoprogression and changes in top peripheral T cell clonotypes seemed absent.

This clonotype was obtained from a woman between 40 and 55 years old with glioma. Some clones in this sample may be carry-over from other donors' samples. The sample in question was PBMCs, obtained from a glioma patient whose treatment included an IDH1 peptide vaccine. The chain employs TRBV28 and TRBJ1-2; 9 positions match TRBD1. This chain's CDR3 is CASSFLPPGQGVLDGYTF. In nucleotides, the CDR3 is TGTGCCAGCAGTTTCCTGCCCCCGGGACAGGGCGTTTTGGATGGCTACACCTTC.